This T cell receptor beta chain was profiled in a study of blood T cell repertoires in COVID-19 (dated by TCRdb to about 2020). Turning to the overall study: Collaborator samples came from the United States, Italy and Spain and covered acute and convalescent phases of COVID-19. The repertoires were released in a freely available public database meant as a resource for research on the immune response to SARS-CoV-2. The samples were drawn from the first 160 participants of the ongoing ImmuneRACE study and from 1,200 or so subjects provided by 6 global collaborators. The sample metadata nearly always contained a de-identified subject ID, COVID-19 status, age in years and sex. The material from the prospective study consisted of cDNA or gDNA derived from T cells, B-cell-depleted T cells, or PBMCs. The dataset comprised deeply sampled blood TCRbeta repertoires from subjects exposed to, actively infected with, or recovered from COVID-19. Where available, HLA class I and class II types were obtained from metadata supplied by the sample provider rather than from assay-based typing. What the work shows at the level of the full study, not this receptor alone: The amount of clinical and demographic metadata varied by source and participant and was provided uncurated.

In the case of this clone: The specificity of this receptor is unknown. No base qualities exist here, and no much larger clone lies one base off it.

TCRbeta CDR3 regions were amplified from genomic DNA by means of the immunoSEQ Assay, a bias-controlled multiplex PCR. Regarding the original processing steps: The number of nucleated cells in each sample was estimated from the amplification of reference gene primers within the assay. To quantify the absolute abundance of each unique TCRbeta CDR3 rearrangement, sequence reads were collapsed and filtered. For each sample, productive Simpson clonality was calculated as the square root of Simpson's diversity index across productive rearrangements. TCRdb's version of the immuneACCESS table is confined to in-frame rearrangements and falls short of the full clone set. An unresolved V gene accounts for under half of the shortfall where checked; the remainder is of unknown origin. V, J and clone size are taken as reported in that table, and D and trimming were inferred from the DNA itself. The sample table records fewer than 200,000 clones; approximately 85% of these occur just once. The top ten constitute roughly 9% of the sample.

Participants in the prospective study were aged roughly 18 to 100 years, lived in under 30 United States geographic areas, and enrolled through a virtual design. Cohort assignment in the prospective study relied on participant-reported clinical history from a screening survey and a study questionnaire. For ImmuneRACE Cohort 3, a participant was defined as recovered based on two consecutive negative NP/OP PCR tests, clearance by a healthcare professional, or resolution of symptoms. In the prospective study, whole blood, serum and a nasopharyngeal or oropharyngeal swab were collected from each participant by mobile phlebotomists. Participants in the prospective study had the option to provide additional blood draws and questionnaires over a roughly 2-month period. Before DNA extraction, prospective study blood samples were shipped either frozen or at room temperature. Including cysteine and phenylalanine, the CDR3 has 14 amino acids. The DNA shown is the 42-base CDR3, in frame from base 1. V is cut by 1 base and J by 5 bases, and the space between the germline ends is 11 bases. Via the germline V gene, CDR1 is SGHTA and CDR2 FQGNSA.

The sample consisted of PBMCs or T cells enriched from blood (not recorded which). The source of this sequence is a woman between 18 and 30 years old who had recovered from COVID-19. Rearrangement joined TRBV7-2 to TRBJ2-5; 6 matching bases give a weak D call of TRBD2. DNA sequence: TGTGCCAGCAGCTTAGAGTCGGGGGAGGAGACCCAGTACTTC. This encodes CASSLESGEETQYF.